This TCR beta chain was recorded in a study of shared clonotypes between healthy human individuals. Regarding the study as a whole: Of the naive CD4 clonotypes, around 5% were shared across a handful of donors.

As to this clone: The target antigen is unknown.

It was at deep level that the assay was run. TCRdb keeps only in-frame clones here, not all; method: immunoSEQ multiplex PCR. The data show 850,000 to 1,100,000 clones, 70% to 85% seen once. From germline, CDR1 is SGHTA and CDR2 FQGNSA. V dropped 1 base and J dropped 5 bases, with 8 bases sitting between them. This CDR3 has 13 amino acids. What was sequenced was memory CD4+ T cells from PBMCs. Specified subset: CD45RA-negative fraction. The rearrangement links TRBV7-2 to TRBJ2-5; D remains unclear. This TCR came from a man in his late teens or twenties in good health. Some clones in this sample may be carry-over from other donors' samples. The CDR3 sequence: CASSLVVTETQYF. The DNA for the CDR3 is TGTGCCAGCAGCTTAGTTGTTACGGAGACCCAGTACTTC.